Reported below is one T cell receptor beta chain. This clone was found a few times. Which antigen it targets is not known. No base qualities exist here, and no much larger clone lies one base off it. In the same sample, other DNA sequences code for this CDR3. This record belongs to a study of shared clonotypes between healthy human individuals (dated by TCRdb to 2020 to 2022). Describing the broader study: The cohort included three men and a couple of women between 18 and 49 years of age. Per donor, three plates each were used for CD4 naive and CD4 memory, two for CD8 naive, and one for CD8 memory. To estimate repertoire size and how much clonotype sharing occurs between individuals, the study deeply sequenced the blood TCR repertoires of five healthy adults. Different laboratories and diverse techniques were used to prepare libraries and sequence TCR repertoires, to increase sequencing depth and limit assay-specific biases. Between about 0.85 and 8.9 billion PBMCs per donor were obtained by leukapheresis.

CD8 naive samples were CD45RO-negative cells positively selected for CCR7, giving a CD45RA+CCR7+ population that excluded TemRA cells. The donors were healthy, HIV-negative adults with no recently reported acute infections or vaccinations. All donors were Caucasian adults living in Nashville, Tennessee, USA. Blood was obtained by leukapheresis, after which PBMCs were separated by Ficoll-Histopaque density gradient centrifugation and cryopreserved in liquid nitrogen vapor phase. Purity and quantity of every magnetically sorted T cell population were checked by analytical flow cytometry. Each sorted fraction had its genomic DNA isolated and then quantified by UV absorbance on a Nanodrop 2000c. General study outcomes and caveats: About 4.5% of naive CD4, more than 3% of naive CD8, around 2.3% of memory CD4, and 0.35% to 0.5% of memory CD8 clonotypes were shared across a handful of donors. Because the study included a small number of donors, the genetic and exposure-history diversity represented was limited. Based on pairwise subsampling, the degree of clonotype sharing among donors was expected to be affected by sequencing depth. Clonotypes shared by all four sorted-subset donors showed higher generation probabilities than non-shared clonotypes. Incomplete sequencing was indicated by rarefaction of sorted-subset datasets, despite the large sequencing depth. Sampling was restricted to blood, and TCR repertoires in tissues likely differ from the TCR repertoires found in blood. Larger estimated clonotype richness was generally found for naive subsets than for memory subsets.

Trimming at the junction amounts to 3 bases on V and 4 bases on J, and the germline ends lie 1 base apart. Including cysteine and phenylalanine, the CDR3 has 11 amino acids. The read is trimmed to its CDR3 DNA, 33 bases read in frame from base 1. Sequences MNHNS (CDR1) and SASEGT (CDR2) are obtained from the germline V gene. Using the deep immunoSEQ assay, multiplex PCR amplified TCR CDR3 regions from genomic DNA. Extracted genomic DNA from each cell subset was spread evenly across all wells of several immunoSEQ 96-well plates, with each plate serving as a replicate. For sorted subsets, each replicate PCR was loaded with about 0.2 ug genomic DNA, equivalent to 25,000 to 35,000 T cell genomes. Purified libraries were measured with a Qubit 3.0 fluorometer, size-checked on a Bioanalyzer 2100, and measured again with the KAPA Library Quantification kit. A separate single-read 150-cycle Illumina NextSeq 550 flow cell was used to sequence each immunoSEQ 96-well plate. In the authors' own workflow: The immunoSEQ output contained only junctional sequences without quality scores, so filtering could not match that applied to full-length reads. Sequences were annotated with PyIR, a Python wrapper for IgBLAST v1.9, using IMGT germline references to assign V/J genes and CDR3. Reads were filtered out if the reads had weak V/J assignments (E-value above 1e-6), no CDR3, stop codons, out-of-frame junctions, or ambiguous translated residues. A V3J clonotype was defined by an identical inferred V gene, J gene, and CDR3 amino acid sequence. Percentage overlap between repertoires was computed as shared unique clonotypes divided by the size of the smaller repertoire. Repertoire richness was assessed with RTK rarefaction, the Chao1 estimator, and Recon v2.1 estimates of unobserved clonotypes. Generation probabilities for all TCRbeta clonotypes obtained by the gDNA method from a few donors were computed using OLGA. TCRdb obtained this table from immuneACCESS and retained in-frame rearrangements with V and J assigned. These tables miss some clones; where compared with another copy, unresolved V genes account for less than half of the shortfall, and the remainder is unexplained. That table supplies the V and J calls and clone size; D and trimming were determined from the DNA. A total of more than 2 million clones appear in this sample, about 95% of them only once. Together, the top ten hold roughly 1% of the sample.

Recombination joined TRBV6-1 with TRBJ1-5; the D gene assignment is ambiguous. Source material: naive CD8+ T cells sorted from blood. The cell subset or site label of this sample denotes: CD45RA+CCR7+. This receptor was identified in a man between 18 and 29 years old in good health. The CDR3 region: CASSDNQPQHF. The DNA sequence is as follows: TGTGCCAGCAGTGATAATCAGCCCCAGCATTTT.